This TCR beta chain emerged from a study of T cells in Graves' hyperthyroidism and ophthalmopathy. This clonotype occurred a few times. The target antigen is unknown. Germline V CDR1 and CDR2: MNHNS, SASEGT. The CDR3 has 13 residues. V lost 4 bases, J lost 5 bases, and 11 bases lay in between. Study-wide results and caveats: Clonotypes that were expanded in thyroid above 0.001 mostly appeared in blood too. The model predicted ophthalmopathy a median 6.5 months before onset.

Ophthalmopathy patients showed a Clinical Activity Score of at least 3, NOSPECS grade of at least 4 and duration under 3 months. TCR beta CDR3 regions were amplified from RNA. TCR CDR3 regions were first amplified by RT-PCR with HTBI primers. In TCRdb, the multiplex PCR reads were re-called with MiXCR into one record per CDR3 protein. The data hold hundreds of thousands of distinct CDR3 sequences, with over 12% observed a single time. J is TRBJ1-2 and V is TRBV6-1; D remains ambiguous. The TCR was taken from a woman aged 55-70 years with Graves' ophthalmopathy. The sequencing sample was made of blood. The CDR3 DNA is TGTGCCAGCAGTGGGAGGGCTCCTTATGGCTACACCTTC. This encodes CASSGRAPYGYTF.